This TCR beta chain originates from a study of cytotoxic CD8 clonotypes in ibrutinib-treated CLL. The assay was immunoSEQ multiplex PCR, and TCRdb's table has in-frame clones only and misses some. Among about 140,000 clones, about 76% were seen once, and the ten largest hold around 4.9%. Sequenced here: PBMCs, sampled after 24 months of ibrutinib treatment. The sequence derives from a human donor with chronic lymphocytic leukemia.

The CDR3: CASSSAQSEPQHF. The CDR3 nucleotides read TGTGCCAGCAGCTCCGCCCAATCAGAGCCCCAGCATTTT. This chain connects TRBV7-9 to TRBJ1-5, with D uncertain. The length of the CDR3 is 13 residues. With 4 bases removed from V and 8 bases from J, the gap between germline ends came to 12 bases. CDR1 SEHNR and CDR2 FQNEAQ come from the germline V gene (reference sequence).